The clone carrying this T cell receptor beta chain has just a few counts. PCR amplification relied on 60 Vbeta primers (plus 13 Jbeta primers). Method: immunoSEQ multiplex PCR; TCRdb's copy keeps in-frame clones and lacks some. The sample lists approximately 140,000 clones, more than 75% occurring once. The data originate from a study of cytomegalovirus exposure and HLA in healthy donors. This TCR was sampled from a man aged 40-49 years in good health and CMV-seronegative. Sequences were obtained from PBMCs.

Here the CDR3 reads CSVDQDREDYGYTF. Written as DNA, the CDR3 is TGCAGCGTCGACCAAGACAGGGAGGACTATGGCTACACCTTC. This sequence joins TRBV29-1 and TRBJ1-2; 7 bases align to TRBD1. V trimming: 6 bases; J trimming: 3 bases; junction bases outside the gene matches: 10. The CDR3 runs to 14 residues. The germline V gene has CDR1 SQVTM and CDR2 ANQGSEA. The full variable domain, with the rest looked up from reference TRBV29-1 and TRBJ1-2, is SAVISQKPSRDICQRGTSLTIQCQVDSQVTMMFWYRQQPGQSLTLIATANQGSEATYESGFVIDKFPISRPNLTFSTLTVSNMSPEDSSIYLCSVDQDREDYGYTFGSGTRLTVV.